Sequencing of this T cell receptor (beta chain) was carried out in a study of blood T cell repertoires in COVID-19. As for the study in general: Some COVID-19 samples were acute and others convalescent; all came from the United States, Italy and Spain. Nucleic acid was either cDNA or gDNA, and it came from T cells, B-cell-depleted T cells, or PBMCs.

The authors' processing: Scientists estimated how many nucleated cells there were by amplifying reference gene primers. Data came from immunoSEQ multiplex PCR; TCRdb stores just in-frame clones and leaves some out. For V, J and clone size, that table is used; D and trimming come from the DNA. The sample lists fewer than 350,000 clones, 89% seen once, with approximately 4.1% in the top ten. Looked up from germline, CDR1 is MNHEY and CDR2 is SVGAGI. The ends were cut back, 2 bases at V and 2 bases at J, with 9 bases in the middle. The CDR3 extends over 14 amino acids. The sequenced sample consisted of peripheral blood. V gene TRBV6-5 combines with J gene TRBJ1-2; possibly TRBD1 for D (6 bases). This clonotype was sampled from a woman aged 55-70 years with COVID-19, enrolled during active disease. The CDR3 loop reads CASSYHGGNYGYTF. CDR3 DNA sequence: TGTGCCAGCAGTTACCATGGGGGCAACTATGGCTACACCTTC.